The rows below give T cell receptor beta chains drawn from one sample of a study of blood T cells in healthy people across ages. One entry per CDR3 protein, called by TCRdb with MiXCR from the 5' RACE reads. The table lists around 400,000 distinct CDR3 sequences, more than 45% of them singletons. The sample consisted of blood. The receptors originated from a man in his 60s in good health. CDR3s include the opening cysteine and the closing phenylalanine or tryptophan. The D gene is left open where the match is weak. Expanded clones get a size class; other rows say once, few or many, or leave the size out.

-,TRBV4-2,-,TRBJ2-7,TGTGCCAGCAGCCAAGACGGGGGGGACAGCTCCTACGAGCAGTACTTC,CASSQDGGDSSYEQYF
TRBD2,TRBV7-8,-,TRBJ2-1,TGTGCCAGCAGCTCGACTAGCGGGAACTCCTACAATGAGCAGTTCTTC,CASSSTSGNSYNEQFF
-,TRBV12-3/TRBV12-4,few,TRBJ1-1,TGTGCCAGCAGTTCCAATCAGGATGTGGCTGAAGCTTTCTTT,CASSSNQDVAEAFF
-,TRBV2,-,TRBJ2-7,TGTGCCAGCAGTGTGACGGCCCACCAACCCTACGAGCAGTACTTC,CASSVTAHQPYEQYF
-,TRBV20-1,few,TRBJ2-7,TGCAGTGCTTCACCTCCGGGGAGAGGTTACGAGCAGTACTTC,CSASPPGRGYEQYF
-,TRBV15,-,TRBJ2-3,TGTGCCACCAGCAGATTAAATGGAGGGGGTTACACAGATACGCAGTATTTT,CATSRLNGGGYTDTQYF
TRBD2,TRBV29-1,-,TRBJ2-3,TGCAGCACCCGACTAGCGACAGATACGCAGTATTTT,CSTRLATDTQYF
-,TRBV6-2/TRBV6-3,few,TRBJ2-1,TGTGCCAGCTCTACGAGAGGGAGGCAGTTCTTC,CASSTRGRQFF
TRBD1,TRBV7-9,-,TRBJ2-7,TGTGCCAGCAGCAAGACAGGGTTTGAAACCTACGAGCAGTACTTC,CASSKTGFETYEQYF
-,TRBV6-5,-,TRBJ2-5,TGTGCCAGCAGTTACTCGACGGGTATCCAAGAGACCCAGTACTTC,CASSYSTGIQETQYF
-,TRBV20-1,-,TRBJ2-3,TGCAGTGCTAGAGATGGGAATCGGAGAAATACGCAGTATTTT,CSARDGNRRNTQYF
TRBD1,TRBV7-8,few,TRBJ2-7,TGTGCCAGCAGCTTATTCCAAGCCGGGACAGGGAGGAGCGAGCAGTACTTC,CASSLFQAGTGRSEQYF
TRBD2,TRBV20-1,many,TRBJ2-7,TGCAGTGCTTTAGGGACTAGTCTTGCGTCCGAGCAGTACTTC,CSALGTSLASEQYF
-,TRBV7-9,-,TRBJ2-5,TGTGCCAGCAGCAAACAGGGTTGGGAGACCCAGTACTTC,CASSKQGWETQYF
TRBD1,TRBV6-1,-,TRBJ1-4,TGTGCCAGCAAAGCAGGGGGTGTCTCAACTAATGAAAAACTGTTTTTT,CASKAGGVSTNEKLFF
TRBD1,TRBV27,-,TRBJ1-1,TGTGCCAGCAGTTCCCCCGGGACAGGGGTCACTGAAGCTTTCTTT,CASSSPGTGVTEAFF
TRBD2,TRBV15,-,TRBJ2-7,TGTGCCACCAGCTTGGACATGACTAGCCGCGAGCAGTACTTC,CATSLDMTSREQYF
-,TRBV21-1,-,TRBJ2-7,TGTGCCAGCAGCAAATCAGGGGAAAGGCGCGAGCAGTACTTC,CASSKSGERREQYF
-,TRBV7-9,few,TRBJ2-5,TGTGCCAGCACAGCGGAGAATCAAGAGACCCAGTACTTC,CASTAENQETQYF
-,TRBV4-1,many,TRBJ1-2,TGCGCCAGCAGCCAAGAACGCAGGGGCCCGGACTATGGCTACACCTTC,CASSQERRGPDYGYTF
-,TRBV20-1,-,TRBJ2-5,TGCAGTGCTAGAGATGCCCTAGCGAAAGAGACCCAGTACTTC,CSARDALAKETQYF
TRBD1,TRBV20-1,-,TRBJ2-1,TGCAGTGCTAGAATGCCGGGACAGGGCAATGAGCAGTTCTTC,CSARMPGQGNEQFF
-,TRBV4-3,-,TRBJ1-2,TGCGCCAGCAGCCATGAACGGGGTAACTATGGCTACACCTTC,CASSHERGNYGYTF
TRBD2,TRBV4-3,-,TRBJ2-5,TGCGCCAGCAGCCAAGGTTGGGGAGGGTACCAAGAGACCCAGTACTTC,CASSQGWGGYQETQYF
-,TRBV29-1,-,TRBJ2-4,TGCAGCGTCTCCCACCCGGATCCCAAAAACATTCAGTACTTC,CSVSHPDPKNIQYF
TRBD1,TRBV10-3,-,TRBJ1-2,TGTGCCATCAATTTCGGACAGGGAGAGGACTATGGCTACACCTTC,CAINFGQGEDYGYTF
-,TRBV20-1,-,TRBJ2-7,TGCAGTGCTAGAGGCGGGACTTCCTCCTACGAGCAGTACTTC,CSARGGTSSYEQYF
-,TRBV27,-,TRBJ1-2,TGTGCCAGCAGAGCCGGGACCAAGGGAAGTTTGGGCTACACCTTC,CASRAGTKGSLGYTF